Shown below are 20 T cell receptor beta chains from a single sample sequenced in a study of cytomegalovirus exposure and HLA in healthy donors. Use of 60 Vbeta and 13 Jbeta primers characterized the PCR. Profiled with immunoSEQ multiplex PCR; TCRdb holds only in-frame clones, not every one. The sample has approximately 140,000 clones; just under 75% are singletons. Sequenced: PBMCs. The receptor set was obtained from a young woman in good health and CMV-seronegative.

Here the CDR3 reads CASRLSPPAGAETQYF. The CDR3, as DNA: TGTGCCAGCAGACTCTCACCCCCCGCAGGGGCAGAGACCCAGTACTTC. V gene TRBV27 combines with J gene TRBJ2-5; D may be TRBD1 (6 bases). CDR3 length equals 16 residues. The V gene lost 6 bases and the J gene lost 4 bases, with 21 bases spanning the gap. CDR1 is MNHEY and CDR2 is SMNVEV in the germline V gene (reference sequence).

The rearrangement uses TRBV19 and TRBJ2-1; TRBD1 agrees at 7 bases. V dropped 0 bases and J dropped 7; count of bases not matched to a gene: 6. The V gene's germline CDR1 is LNHDA and CDR2 SQIVND (reference sequence). The CDR3 has 15 residues. CDR3 loop: CASSIDPFRGNEQFF. DNA of the CDR3: TGTGCCAGTAGTATAGACCCCTTCAGGGGGAATGAGCAGTTCTTC.

Only a few counts were recorded for this clone. This chain links TRBV28 with TRBJ2-4; D might be TRBD2 (6 bases). Trimming cost V 6 bases and J 1 base, with 16 bases left between them. The CDR3 is 16 residues long. Germline V gene data show CDR1 as MDHEN and CDR2 as SYDVKM. The CDR3 loop reads CASSPPVRGAKNIQYF. In DNA form, the CDR3 reads TGTGCCAGCAGCCCGCCCGTCCGGGGGGCCAAAAACATTCAGTACTTC.

V gene TRBV10-3 combines with J gene TRBJ1-3; D call uncertain. In germline, CDR1 is ENHRY, CDR2 SYGVKD. Trimming pared 5 bases from V and 0 bases from J, leaving 14 bases between. This CDR3 comprises 16 residues. Written as DNA, the CDR3 is TGTGCCATCAGTTTTCGAGGGTCGGGCTCTGGAAACACCATATATTTT. Its translation: CAISFRGSGSGNTIYF.

This clone was seen more than once but under ten times. The V and J genes are TRBV30 and TRBJ1-1; possible D gene TRBD1, 5 bases. V lost 7 bases and J 1 base, leaving 13 bases between the germline ends. This CDR3 is built from 13 residues. Germline lookup yields CDR1 GTSNPN and CDR2 SVGIG (reference sequence). CDR3 coding DNA: TGTGCCTCGCGGGGGGTATCGAACACTGAAGCTTTCTTT. Its protein product is CASRGVSNTEAFF.

The sample holds a few counts of this clone. This sequence joins TRBV10-3 and TRBJ2-3; TRBD2 is a possible D gene (6 bases). The V and J ends lost 8 bases and 1 base respectively, with 10 bases between them. Germline assignment: CDR1 ENHRY and CDR2 SYGVKD. The CDR3 has 13 residues. The CDR3 sequence: CAIGVAGTDTQYF. The CDR3, as DNA: TGTGCCATCGGGGTAGCGGGCACAGATACGCAGTATTTT.

This clone turned up a few times. The CDR3 region is CASSLASGGAEYNEQFF. The DNA for the CDR3 is TGCGCCAGCAGCTTGGCCAGCGGGGGGGCTGAATACAATGAGCAGTTCTTC. The chain uses TRBV5-1 and TRBJ2-1; 10 nucleotides line up with TRBD2. V lost 0 bases and J lost 4; bases outside the gene matches: 7. The CDR3 has 17 amino acids. Germline CDR1 SGHRS, CDR2 YFSETQ.

The chain uses TRBV7-9 and TRBJ2-7, with 7 bases lining up with TRBD2. With V trimmed by 3 bases and J by 6 bases, 5 bases remained unmatched. Per the germline V gene, CDR1 is SEHNR and CDR2 is FQNEAQ (reference sequence). The CDR3 sequence is 13 residues long. This CDR3 is CASSFGEGGEQYV. CDR3 coding DNA: TGTGCCAGCAGCTTCGGGGAGGGTGGCGAGCAGTACGTC.

The genes are TRBV14 and TRBJ2-3, with 12 bases identical to TRBD2. The V segment lost 4 bases and the J segment 3 bases; nucleotides outside the gene matches: 2. The CDR3 has 15 amino acids. In germline, CDR1 is SGHDN, CDR2 FVKESK. Here the CDR3 reads CASSLTSGGTDTQYF. CDR3 coding DNA: TGTGCCAGCAGCCTGACTAGCGGGGGAACAGATACGCAGTATTTT.

The V gene is TRBV4-1, the J gene TRBJ1-1; unclear D gene. The CDR3 loop spans 17 amino acids. Germline-derived CDR1 and CDR2 are MGHRA and YSYEKL. Trimming shortened V by 0 bases and J by 2 bases, and 16 bases separated the two germline ends. CDR3 protein: CASSQDSEGPRNTEAFF. The CDR3 coding sequence is TGCGCCAGCAGCCAAGATAGCGAAGGGCCGAGAAACACTGAAGCTTTCTTT.

The chain employs TRBV5-1 and TRBJ1-1; D possibly corresponds to TRBD1 (6 bases). CDR1 and CDR2 (germline): SGHRS, YFSETQ. This CDR3 is built from 13 residues. V lost 5 bases to trimming and J lost 1 base, with 9 bases between them. In DNA, the CDR3 is TGCGCCAGCAGAGTAGGGGGGAACACTGAAGCTTTCTTT. Its protein is CASRVGGNTEAFF.

Worth noting for this clone: One end of the junction is discordant with germline, which a read error may explain. Other DNA sequences in the sample encode the same CDR3. The chain links TRBV27 to TRBJ1-2; 7 bases match TRBD1. Per germline, CDR1 MNHEY and CDR2 SMNVEV (reference sequence). CDR3 length: 15 residues. The CDR3 sequence is CASSLSATGWYGYTF. The CDR3 DNA is TGCGCCAGCAGTTTATCTGCGACAGGGTGGTATGGCTACACCTTC.

The genes are TRBV27 and TRBJ1-1; possibly TRBD1 for D (5 bases). This CDR3 spans 15 amino acids. The germline CDR1 and CDR2 sequences are MNHEY and SMNVEV (reference sequence). The V gene lost 1 base and the J gene lost 3 bases, with 12 bases spanning the gap. The CDR3 DNA reads as TGTGCCAGCAGTTTATGGCAGGGTACGGACACTGAAGCTTTCTTT. This encodes CASSLWQGTDTEAFF.

This chain connects TRBV25-1 to TRBJ2-1, with TRBD1 matching over 8 bases. The V and J ends lost 7 bases and 4 bases, in that order; junction bases with no gene match: 6. CDR1 is MGHDK and CDR2 is SYGVNS in the germline V gene. The CDR3 is 14 amino acids. Here the CDR3 reads CASTTDRDYNEQFF. The CDR3 DNA reads as TGTGCCAGCACTACGGACAGGGATTACAATGAGCAGTTCTTC.

This chain links TRBV5-4 with TRBJ1-3; perhaps TRBD1 as D (5 bases). Trimming shortened V by 4 bases and J by 8 bases, and 13 bases separated the two germline ends. The germline V gene encodes CDR1 SGHNT and CDR2 YYREEE (reference sequence). CDR3 length equals 13 residues. The CDR3 sequence is CASSLRTGDTIYF. CDR3 coding DNA: TGTGCCAGCAGCCTTCGAACGGGGGACACCATATATTTT.

This clone was recorded a few times. The chain joins TRBV4-3 to TRBJ2-6; D uncertain. Germline V gives CDR1 LGHNA, CDR2 YSLEER. Trimming shortened V by 1 base and J by 2 bases, and 6 bases separated the two germline ends. The CDR3 has 15 amino acids. DNA for the CDR3: TGCGCCAGCAGCCAAGGCGAGACTGGGGCCAACGTCCTGACTTTC. The encoded protein is CASSQGETGANVLTF.

This chain joins TRBV4-2 and TRBJ2-1, with 11 bases aligning to TRBD2. V shed 1 base, J shed 9 bases, and the junction held 8 bases outside the gene matches. Looked up from germline, CDR1 is LGHNA and CDR2 is YNFKEQ. This CDR3 contains 16 residues. This CDR3 reads CASSQVTSGALGEQFF. CDR3 in DNA: TGTGCCAGCAGCCAAGTGACTAGCGGGGCTTTGGGTGAGCAGTTCTTC.

The chain is built from TRBV6-5 and TRBJ1-1; TRBD1 agrees at 8 bases. Germline V lookup: CDR1 MNHEY, CDR2 SVGAGI. The length of the CDR3 is 13 residues. J was trimmed by 11 bases and V by 5 bases; bases with no gene match: 10. This CDR3 reads CASSRQGAAGAFF. For the CDR3, the DNA is TGTGCCAGCAGTCGTCAGGGGGCGGCTGGGGCTTTCTTT.

J is TRBJ2-3 and V is TRBV4-3, with 9 nucleotides matching TRBD1. The V gene end was trimmed by 2 bases and the J gene end by 4 bases; junction bases not matched to a gene: 7. The CDR3 loop spans 16 amino acids. CDR1 and CDR2 (germline): LGHNA, YSLEER. The CDR3 loop reads CASSQMGQGYADTQYF. DNA of the CDR3: TGCGCCAGCAGCCAAATGGGACAGGGTTATGCAGATACGCAGTATTTT.

The chain has TRBV5-6 and TRBJ1-2; 8 bases are shared with TRBD1. J gave up 4 bases and V 4 bases, and 6 bases lay outside the gene matches. This CDR3 comprises 14 residues. CDR1 and CDR2 from the germline V gene are SGHDT and YYEEEE. CDR3 nucleotide sequence: TGTGCCAGCAGCCAAGGACAGGGTCCCTATGGCTACACCTTC. Protein product: CASSQGQGPYGYTF.